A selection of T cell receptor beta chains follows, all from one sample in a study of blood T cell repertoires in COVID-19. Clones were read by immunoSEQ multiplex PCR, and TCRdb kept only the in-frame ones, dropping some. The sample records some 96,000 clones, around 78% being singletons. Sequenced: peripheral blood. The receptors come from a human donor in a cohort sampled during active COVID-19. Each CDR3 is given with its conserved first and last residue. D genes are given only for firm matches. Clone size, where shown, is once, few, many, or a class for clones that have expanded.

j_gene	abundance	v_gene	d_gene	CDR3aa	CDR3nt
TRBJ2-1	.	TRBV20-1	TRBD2	CSASLPSAGGNEQFF	TGCAGTGCTAGTCTCCCTAGCGCCGGGGGGAATGAGCAGTTCTTC
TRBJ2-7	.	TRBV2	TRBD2	CASSGRERSYEQYF	TGTGCCAGCAGTGGGCGGGAGAGATCCTACGAGCAGTACTTC
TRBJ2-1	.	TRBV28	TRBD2	CASNLLAGDNEQFF	TGTGCCAGCAACTTACTAGCGGGAGACAATGAGCAGTTCTTC
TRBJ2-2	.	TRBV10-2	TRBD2	CASRLAGGTGELFF	TGCGCCAGCAGACTAGCGGGAGGAACCGGGGAGCTGTTTTTT
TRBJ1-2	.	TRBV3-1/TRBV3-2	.	CASSLPGSTYGYTF	TGTGCCAGCAGCCTCCCAGGGTCTACCTATGGCTACACCTTC
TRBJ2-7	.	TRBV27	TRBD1	CASSLQTGDSYEQYF	TGTGCCAGCAGTTTACAGACAGGGGATTCCTACGAGCAGTACTTC
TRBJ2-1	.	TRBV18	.	CASSPAGAVHEQFF	TGTGCCAGCTCACCAGCGGGGGCTGTCCATGAGCAGTTCTTC
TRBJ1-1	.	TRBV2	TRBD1	CASSRGRGSMNTEAFF	TGTGCCAGCTCCAGGGGGCGCGGGTCTATGAACACTGAAGCTTTCTTT
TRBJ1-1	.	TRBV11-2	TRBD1	CASSLVGGQGAEAFF	TGTGCCAGCAGCTTAGTGGGTGGGCAGGGGGCTGAAGCTTTCTTT
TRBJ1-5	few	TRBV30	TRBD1	CAWSSGTGNQPQHF	TGTGCCTGGAGCTCGGGGACAGGCAATCAGCCCCAGCATTTT
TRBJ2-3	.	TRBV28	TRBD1	CASSWTGGTDTQYF	TGTGCCAGCAGTTGGACAGGGGGCACAGATACGCAGTATTTT
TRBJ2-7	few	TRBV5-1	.	CASSPGEATTYEQYF	TGCGCCAGCAGCCCCGGGGAGGCCACAACCTACGAGCAGTACTTC
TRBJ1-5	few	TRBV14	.	CASSQDVSGPQHF	TGTGCCAGCAGCCAAGATGTGTCAGGGCCCCAGCATTTT
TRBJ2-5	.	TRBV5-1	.	CASSPGSGEETQYF	TGCGCCAGCAGCCCTGGGAGCGGCGAAGAGACCCAGTACTTC
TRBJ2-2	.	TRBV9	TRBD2	CASSSSGGYTGELFF	TGTGCCAGCAGCTCTAGCGGGGGGTACACCGGGGAGCTGTTTTTT
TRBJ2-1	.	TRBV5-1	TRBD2	CASSPTSGTYNEQFF	TGCGCCAGCAGCCCGACTAGCGGCACCTACAATGAGCAGTTCTTC
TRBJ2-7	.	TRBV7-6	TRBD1	CASSRDRGIYEQYF	TGTGCCAGCAGCCGCGACAGGGGTATCTACGAGCAGTACTTC
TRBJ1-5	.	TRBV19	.	CASSIADSRFSNQPQHF	TGTGCCAGTAGTATCGCGGACAGCCGATTTAGCAATCAGCCCCAGCATTTT
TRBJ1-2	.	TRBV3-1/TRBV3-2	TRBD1	CASSGRTGYGYTF	TGTGCCAGCAGCGGACGGACAGGGTATGGCTACACCTTC
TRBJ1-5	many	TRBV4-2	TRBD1	CASSGQGWEPQHF	TGTGCCAGCAGCGGACAGGGTTGGGAGCCCCAGCATTTT
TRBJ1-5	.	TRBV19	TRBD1	CASSGTGGQPQHF	TGTGCCAGTAGCGGGACAGGGGGTCAGCCCCAGCATTTT
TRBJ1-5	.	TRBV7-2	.	CASSARQMGSNQPQHF	TGTGCCAGCAGCGCCCGACAGATGGGGAGCAATCAGCCCCAGCATTTT
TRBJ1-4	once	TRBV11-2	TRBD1	CASSLGQSDEKLFF	TGTGCCAGCAGCTTGGGACAGAGTGATGAAAAACTGTTTTTT
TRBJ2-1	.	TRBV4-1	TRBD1	CASSPKEGGQGLYNEQFF	TGCGCCAGCAGCCCTAAAGAAGGGGGACAGGGGTTGTACAATGAGCAGTTCTTC
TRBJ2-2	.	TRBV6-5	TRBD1	CASRQGRNTGELFF	TGTGCCAGTAGACAGGGTAGGAACACCGGGGAGCTGTTTTTT
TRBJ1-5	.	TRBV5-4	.	CASSPGVNQPQHF	TGTGCCAGCAGCCCAGGGGTGAATCAGCCCCAGCATTTT
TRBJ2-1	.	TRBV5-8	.	CASSLRQNYNEQFF	TGTGCCAGCAGCTTGCGACAGAATTACAATGAGCAGTTCTTC
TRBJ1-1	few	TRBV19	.	CASSDTGMAEAFF	TGTGCCAGTAGTGATACAGGGATGGCTGAAGCTTTCTTT
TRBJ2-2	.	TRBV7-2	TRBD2	CASSSTSGGVVGELFF	TGTGCCAGCAGCTCGACTAGCGGGGGTGTTGTCGGGGAGCTGTTTTTT
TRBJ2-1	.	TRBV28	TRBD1	CASSLSGQGYNEQFF	TGTGCCAGCAGTTTGTCGGGACAGGGGTATAATGAGCAGTTCTTC
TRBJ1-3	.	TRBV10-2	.	CASSVGSGNTIYF	TGCGCCAGCAGTGTCGGCTCTGGAAACACCATATATTTT
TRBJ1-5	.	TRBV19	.	CASSEQSNQPQHF	TGTGCCAGTAGTGAACAGAGCAATCAGCCCCAGCATTTT
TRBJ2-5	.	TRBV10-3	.	CAISERNRGREETQYF	TGTGCCATCAGTGAGCGTAACAGGGGGAGGGAAGAGACCCAGTACTTC
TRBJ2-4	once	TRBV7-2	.	CASSLAFQGLAKNIQYF	TGTGCCAGCAGCTTAGCCTTCCAGGGGTTAGCCAAAAACATTCAGTACTTC
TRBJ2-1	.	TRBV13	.	CASSLGLAVSSYNEQFF	TGTGCCAGCAGCTTAGGACTAGCCGTGAGCTCCTACAATGAGCAGTTCTTC
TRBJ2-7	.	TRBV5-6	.	CASSLGPEQYF	TGTGCCAGCAGCTTGGGGCCCGAGCAGTACTTC
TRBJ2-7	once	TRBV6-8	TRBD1	CASSYRPGQGYSYEQYF	TGTGCCAGCAGTTACCGCCCGGGACAGGGGTATTCCTACGAGCAGTACTTC
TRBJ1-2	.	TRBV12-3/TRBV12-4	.	CASSLPERGYTF	TGTGCCAGCAGTTTACCGGAGCGGGGCTACACCTTC
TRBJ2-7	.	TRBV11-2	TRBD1	CASSLVGTGTYEQYF	TGTGCCAGCAGCTTAGTAGGGACAGGGACCTACGAGCAGTACTTC
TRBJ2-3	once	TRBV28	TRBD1	CASSFTRQGFVDTQYF	TGTGCCAGCAGTTTCACGAGACAGGGGTTCGTAGATACGCAGTATTTT
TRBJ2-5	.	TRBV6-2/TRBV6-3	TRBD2	CASSYPRTSGGLQETQYF	TGTGCCAGCAGTTACCCTAGGACTAGCGGGGGGCTACAAGAGACCCAGTACTTC
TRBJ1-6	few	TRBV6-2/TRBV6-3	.	CASSYFGGRESPLHF	TGTGCCAGCAGTTATTTCGGGGGGCGCGAATCACCCCTCCACTTT
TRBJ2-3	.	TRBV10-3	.	CAITDGIAVSDTQYF	TGTGCCATCACCGACGGGATAGCGGTCTCCGATACGCAGTATTTT
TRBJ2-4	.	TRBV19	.	CASSPPGGKNIQYF	TGTGCCAGTAGTCCGCCGGGTGGAAAAAACATTCAGTACTTC
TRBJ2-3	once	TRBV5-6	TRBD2	CASSLALAGGQTDTQYF	TGTGCCAGCAGCTTGGCCTTAGCGGGGGGGCAGACAGATACGCAGTATTTT
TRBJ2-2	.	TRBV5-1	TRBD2	CASSPGLAGAPTGELFF	TGCGCCAGCAGCCCTGGACTAGCGGGAGCTCCCACCGGGGAGCTGTTTTTT
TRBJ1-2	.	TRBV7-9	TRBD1	CASSARGTGTYGYTF	TGTGCCAGCAGCGCGAGAGGGACAGGGACCTATGGCTACACCTTC
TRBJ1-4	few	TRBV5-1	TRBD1	CASSPGQGGEKLFF	TGCGCCAGCAGCCCGGGACAGGGAGGCGAAAAACTGTTTTTT
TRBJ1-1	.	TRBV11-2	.	CASSLVGVGQPAAFF	TGTGCCAGCAGCTTAGTCGGAGTGGGACAACCGGCAGCTTTCTTT
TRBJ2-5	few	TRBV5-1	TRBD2	CASSRGLAEETQYF	TGCGCCAGCAGCAGGGGACTAGCGGAAGAGACCCAGTACTTC
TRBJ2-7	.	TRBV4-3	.	CASSQRERYNNEQYF	TGCGCCAGCAGCCAACGTGAAAGATACAATAACGAGCAGTACTTC
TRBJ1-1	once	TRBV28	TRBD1	CASSSSSFRGLVTEAFF	TGTGCCAGCAGTTCGAGCTCCTTCAGGGGGCTAGTCACTGAAGCTTTCTTT
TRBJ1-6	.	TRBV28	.	CASSLPLGGGSNSPLHF	TGTGCCAGCAGTTTACCCCTAGGGGGGGGTAGTAATTCACCCCTCCACTTT
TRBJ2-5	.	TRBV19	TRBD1	CASSINRGQETQYF	TGTGCCAGTAGTATCAACAGGGGCCAAGAGACCCAGTACTTC
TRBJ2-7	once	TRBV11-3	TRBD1	CASSSRTGNEQYF	TGTGCCAGCAGCTCCAGGACAGGTAACGAGCAGTACTTC
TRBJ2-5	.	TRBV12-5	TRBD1	CASGWDRAPETQYF	TGTGCTAGTGGTTGGGACAGGGCGCCGGAGACCCAGTACTTC
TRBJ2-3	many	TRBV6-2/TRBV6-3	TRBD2	CASSPRRGGDTQYF	TGTGCCAGCAGCCCAAGGCGGGGGGGAGATACGCAGTATTTT
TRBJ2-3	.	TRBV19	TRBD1	CAGSMRTGDWADTQYF	TGTGCCGGTAGTATGAGGACAGGGGATTGGGCAGATACGCAGTATTTT
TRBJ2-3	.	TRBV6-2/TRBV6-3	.	CASSYGGAAADTQYF	TGTGCCAGCAGTTACGGGGGCGCAGCGGCAGATACGCAGTATTTT